Listed here are 11 T cell receptor beta chains from one sample, sequenced in a study of blood T cell repertoires in COVID-19. The data were produced by immunoSEQ multiplex PCR, yet TCRdb's version contains in-frame clones alone and is incomplete. The table has approximately 200,000 clones, approximately 89% seen once. The sequenced sample was peripheral blood. These receptors were obtained from a woman aged 25-40 years with acute or convalescent COVID-19.

This clone was counted a single time. J is TRBJ2-3 and V is TRBV18, with a weak D call TRBD1 (7 bases). Per the germline V gene, CDR1 is KGHSH and CDR2 is LQKENI. The CDR3 has 12 amino acids. Trimming left V 6 bases short and J 5 bases short, with 9 bases between. DNA of the CDR3: TGTGCCAGCTCTCAGGGGGGAGATACGCAGTATTTT. Protein: CASSQGGDTQYF.

J is TRBJ1-4 and V is TRBV25-1; maybe TRBD1 (6 bases). CDR1 is MGHDK and CDR2 is SYGVNS in the germline V gene. V lost 1 base and J lost 6, with 12 bases in between. This CDR3 comprises 15 residues. In DNA, the CDR3 is TGTGCCAGCAGTGAATCCCGGACAGTCTATGAAAAACTGTTTTTT. Translation: CASSESRTVYEKLFF.

This chain connects TRBV5-5 to TRBJ2-2; a weak D match, TRBD2 (6 bases). Germline loops: CDR1 SGHKS, CDR2 YYEKEE (reference sequence). Trimming took off 3 bases at V and 9 bases at J, with 15 bases between the two ends. This CDR3 contains 14 residues. The CDR3 DNA sequence: TGTGCCAGCAGCTGGGACTGGGGGGATAGGGAGCTGTTTTTT. It translates to CASSWDWGDRELFF.

V and J are TRBV6-5 and TRBJ1-5, with TRBD1 as a possible D gene (5 bases). The CDR3 spans 14 residues. With 6 bases removed from V and 1 base from J, the gap between germline ends came to 10 bases. Germline loops: CDR1 MNHEY, CDR2 SVGAGI. Here the CDR3 reads CASRRDFSNQPQHF. CDR3 bases: TGTGCCAGCAGGCGGGACTTCAGCAATCAGCCCCAGCATTTT.

This clone was seen only once. As DNA, the CDR3 is TGTGCCAGCAGTCTATCCCCAGGTCGTTCTAACACCGGGGAGCTGTTTTTT. This gives the protein CASSLSPGRSNTGELFF. V is TRBV7-9 and J is TRBJ2-2; D not resolved. V lost 6 bases, J lost 2 bases, and 19 bases lay in between. CDR1 is SEHNR and CDR2 is FQNEAQ in the germline V gene (reference sequence). CDR3 length equals 17 residues.

The chain's CDR3 is CASSLSTNNEQFF. The CDR3 bases are TGTGCCAGCAGTTTATCAACTAACAATGAGCAGTTCTTC. This rearrangement joins TRBV27 to TRBJ2-1; the D is unclear. CDR3 length equals 13 residues. V lost 0 bases, J lost 5 bases, and 5 bases lay in between. Germline V CDR1 and CDR2: MNHEY, SMNVEV (reference sequence).

The chain links TRBV7-8 to TRBJ1-4; 10 nucleotides agree with TRBD1. Germline V gene lookup returns CDR1 SGHVS and CDR2 FQNEAQ. J gave up 0 bases and V 2 bases, and 6 bases lay outside the gene matches. This CDR3 spans 18 amino acids. The CDR3 is CASSLTGTGEATNEKLFF. CDR3 bases: TGTGCCAGCAGCTTAACCGGGACAGGGGAGGCAACTAATGAAAAACTGTTTTTT.

V and J are TRBV20-1 and TRBJ2-5; D ambiguous. CDR1 is DFQATT and CDR2 is SNEGSKA in the germline V gene (reference sequence). V shed 3 bases and J shed 2 bases, with 4 bases lying between them. This CDR3 has 11 amino acids. The CDR3: CSARRQETQYF. The CDR3 nucleotides read TGCAGTGCTAGGAGACAAGAGACCCAGTACTTC.

This clone came up once. The V and J genes are TRBV6-1 and TRBJ2-7, with D possibly being TRBD1 (6 bases). Trimming pared 1 base from V and 2 bases from J, leaving 18 bases between. This CDR3 is 17 amino acids long. CDR1 is MNHNS and CDR2 is SASEGT in the germline V gene. In nucleotides, the CDR3 is TGTGCCAGCAGTGAAGTTTGGGGTTCGGGGACACCCTACGAGCAGTACTTC. This codes for CASSEVWGSGTPYEQYF.

This chain joins TRBV5-4 and TRBJ2-7; the match to TRBD1 covers 10 bases. The V gene's germline CDR1 is SGHNT and CDR2 YYREEE (reference sequence). Unmatched junction bases numbered 4, after V lost 3 bases and J lost 4 bases. The CDR3 extends over 14 amino acids. The CDR3 spells CASSSRTGGYEQYF. The CDR3 DNA is TGTGCCAGCAGCTCACGGACAGGGGGGTACGAGCAGTACTTC.

The chain couples TRBV7-9 to TRBJ2-7; D ambiguous. V gave up 8 bases and J gave up 0 bases, with 11 bases separating them. The germline V gene encodes CDR1 SEHNR and CDR2 FQNEAQ (reference sequence). The CDR3 is made up of 13 amino acids. The CDR3 loop reads CASGEATSYEQYF. As DNA, the CDR3 is TGTGCCAGCGGTGAGGCCACCTCCTACGAGCAGTACTTC.